Following are 4 T cell receptor beta chains from one sample sequenced in a study of blood T cell dynamics during melanoma immunotherapy (TCRdb year 2020). The library relied on the immunoSEQ multiplex PCR assay. TCRdb holds this immuneACCESS table with in-frame rearrangements only. Some clones are missing; in checked studies, unresolved V genes explain under half, and the rest has no known cause. The sample includes some 20,000 clones, with over 85% observed a single time. The biggest ten clones account for over 1% of the sample. Taken with the paper, the label for time point translates to: pre-treatment baseline. This material consisted of blood, taken from a patient treated with checkpoint blockade. Receptors were obtained from a human donor with melanoma.

The rearrangement uses TRBV2 and TRBJ2-2; D gene ambiguous. The CDR3 spans 15 residues. Between the trimmed V and J ends, which lost 4 bases and 2 bases, there was a span of 11 bases. Germline values: CDR1 SNHLY, CDR2 FYNNEI. CDR3 sequence: CASSVVQANTGELFF. CDR3 DNA sequence: TGTGCCAGCAGTGTAGTGCAGGCCAACACCGGGGAGCTGTTTTTT.

This clone showed up just once. The genes are TRBV19 and TRBJ2-7; 8 positions agree with TRBD1. CDR1 LNHDA and CDR2 SQIVND come from the germline V gene (reference sequence). Trimming at V came to 9 bases and at J to 3 bases, leaving 4 bases not matched to a gene. This CDR3 has 12 residues. This chain's CDR3 is CASRTGNYEQYF. The CDR3 DNA reads TGTGCCAGCAGGACAGGGAACTACGAGCAGTACTTC.

The CDR3 reads CSAGGQGGYTF. CDR3 coding DNA: TGCAGTGCCGGGGGGCAGGGCGGCTACACCTTC. V is TRBV20-1 and J is TRBJ1-2, with D possibly TRBD1 on 6 matching bases. CDR1 is DFQATT and CDR2 is SNEGSKA in the germline V gene (reference sequence). CDR3 length: 11 residues. Trimming took 6 bases from V and 8 from J, leaving 13 bases between them.

The rearrangement joins TRBV15 to TRBJ2-2; 9 bases align to TRBD1. In germline, CDR1 is LNHNV, CDR2 YYDKDF (reference sequence). CDR3 size: 15 residues. Trimming at V came to 1 base and at J to 3 bases, leaving 0 bases not matched to a gene. The CDR3 is CATSRGTGDTGELFF. The CDR3 DNA reads TGTGCCACCAGCAGAGGGACAGGGGACACCGGGGAGCTGTTTTTT.